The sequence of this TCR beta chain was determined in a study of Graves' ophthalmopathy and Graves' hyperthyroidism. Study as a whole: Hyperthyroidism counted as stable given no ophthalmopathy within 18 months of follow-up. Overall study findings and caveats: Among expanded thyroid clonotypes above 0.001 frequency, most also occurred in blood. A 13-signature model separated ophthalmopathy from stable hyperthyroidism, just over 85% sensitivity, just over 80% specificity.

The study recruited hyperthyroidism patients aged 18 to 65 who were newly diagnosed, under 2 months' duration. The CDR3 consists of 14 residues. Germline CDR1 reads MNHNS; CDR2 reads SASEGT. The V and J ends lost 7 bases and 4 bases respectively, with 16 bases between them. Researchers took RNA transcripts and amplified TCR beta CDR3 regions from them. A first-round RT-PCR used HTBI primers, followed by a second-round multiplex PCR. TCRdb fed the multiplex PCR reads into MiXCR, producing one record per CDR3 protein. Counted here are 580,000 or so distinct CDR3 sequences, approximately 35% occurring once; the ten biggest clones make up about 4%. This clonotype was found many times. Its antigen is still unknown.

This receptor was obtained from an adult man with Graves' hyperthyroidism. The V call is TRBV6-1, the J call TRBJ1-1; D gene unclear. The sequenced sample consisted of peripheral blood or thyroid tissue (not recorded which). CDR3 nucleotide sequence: TGTGCCAGCATAGCGTCCCCCAGGAGCACTGAAGCTTTCTTT. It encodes CASIASPRSTEAFF.